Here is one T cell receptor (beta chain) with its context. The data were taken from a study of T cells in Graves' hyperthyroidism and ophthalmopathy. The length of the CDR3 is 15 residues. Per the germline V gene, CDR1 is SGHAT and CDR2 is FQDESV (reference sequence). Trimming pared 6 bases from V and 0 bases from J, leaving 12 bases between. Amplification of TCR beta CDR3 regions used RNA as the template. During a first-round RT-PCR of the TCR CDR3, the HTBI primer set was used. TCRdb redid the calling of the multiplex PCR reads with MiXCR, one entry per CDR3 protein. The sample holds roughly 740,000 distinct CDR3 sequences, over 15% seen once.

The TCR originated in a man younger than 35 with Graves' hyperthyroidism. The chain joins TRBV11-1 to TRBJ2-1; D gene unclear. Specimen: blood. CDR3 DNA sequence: TGTGCCAGCAGGTGGAAAAGCAGCTCCTACAATGAGCAGTTCTTC. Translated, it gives CASRWKSSSYNEQFF.